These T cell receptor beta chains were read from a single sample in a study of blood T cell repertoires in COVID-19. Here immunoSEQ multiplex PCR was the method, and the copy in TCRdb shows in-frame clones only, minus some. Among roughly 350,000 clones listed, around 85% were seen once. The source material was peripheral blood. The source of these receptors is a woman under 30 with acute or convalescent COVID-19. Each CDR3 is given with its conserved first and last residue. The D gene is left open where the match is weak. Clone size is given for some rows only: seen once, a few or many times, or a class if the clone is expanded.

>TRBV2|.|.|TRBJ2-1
CASQRTTSSEQFF
TGTGCCAGCCAACGGACTACCTCGTCCGAGCAGTTCTTC
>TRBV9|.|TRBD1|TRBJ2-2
CASSVGQGANTGELFF
TGTGCCAGCAGCGTAGGACAGGGTGCGAACACCGGGGAGCTGTTTTTT
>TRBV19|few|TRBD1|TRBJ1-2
CASSVTGGDLYGYTF
TGTGCCAGTAGTGTGACAGGGGGCGATCTCTATGGCTACACCTTC
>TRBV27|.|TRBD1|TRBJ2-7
CASSSGDRGGDEQYF
TGTGCCAGCAGTTCCGGGGACAGGGGAGGGGACGAGCAGTACTTC
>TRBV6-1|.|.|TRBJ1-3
CASSEFRGRSGNTIYF
TGTGCCAGCAGTGAATTCCGGGGTCGCTCTGGAAACACCATATATTTT
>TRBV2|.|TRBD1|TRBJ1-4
CASSWTGGANEKLFF
TGTGCCAGCAGTTGGACAGGGGGCGCGAATGAAAAACTGTTTTTT
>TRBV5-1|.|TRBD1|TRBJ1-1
CASSTATGVGTEAFF
TGCGCCAGCAGCACAGCGACAGGGGTGGGCACTGAAGCTTTCTTT
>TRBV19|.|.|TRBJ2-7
CARRRLNSYEQYF
TGTGCCAGGAGGCGGCTAAACTCCTACGAGCAGTACTTC
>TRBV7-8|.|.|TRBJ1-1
CASSADRIEAFF
TGTGCCAGCAGCGCCGACAGGATCGAAGCTTTCTTT
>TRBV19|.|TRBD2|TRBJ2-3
CASSILGGSADTQYF
TGTGCCAGTAGTATTTTGGGCGGGAGTGCAGATACGCAGTATTTT
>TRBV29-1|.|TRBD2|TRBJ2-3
CSAKIQGGTQYF
TGCAGCGCAAAGATTCAGGGAGGGACGCAGTATTTT
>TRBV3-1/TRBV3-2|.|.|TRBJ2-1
CASSHYDRNNEQFF
TGTGCCAGCAGCCATTACGACAGAAACAATGAGCAGTTCTTC
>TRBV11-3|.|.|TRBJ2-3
CASSLGTSPVEDTQYF
TGTGCCAGCAGCTTAGGTACTAGCCCCGTCGAGGATACGCAGTATTTT
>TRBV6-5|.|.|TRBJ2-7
CASSYSERVIGEQYF
TGTGCCAGCAGTTACTCGGAGCGGGTGATCGGGGAGCAGTACTTC
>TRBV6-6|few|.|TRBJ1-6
CASSYSQSGNSPLHF
TGTGCCAGCAGTTACTCGCAGTCAGGGAATTCACCCCTCCACTTT
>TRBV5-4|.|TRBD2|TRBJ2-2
CASSFWEGGDTGELFF
TGTGCCAGCAGCTTTTGGGAGGGCGGGGACACCGGGGAGCTGTTTTTT
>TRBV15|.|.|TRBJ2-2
CATSSAILRGGTGELFF
TGTGCCACCAGCAGTGCGATCCTGAGGGGGGGCACCGGGGAGCTGTTTTTT
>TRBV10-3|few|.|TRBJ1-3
CAISDRLSGNTIYF
TGTGCCATCAGCGACAGGTTGTCTGGAAACACCATATATTTT
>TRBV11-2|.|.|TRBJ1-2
CASSSDFYGYTF
TGTGCCAGCAGCTCGGACTTCTATGGCTACACCTTC
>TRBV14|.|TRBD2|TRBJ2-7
CASSLWKAGERLEQYF
TGTGCCAGCAGCCTTTGGAAAGCGGGAGAGCGTCTCGAGCAGTACTTC
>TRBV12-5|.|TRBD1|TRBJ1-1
CASGLWDSWAFF
TGTGCTAGTGGTTTATGGGACAGTTGGGCTTTCTTT
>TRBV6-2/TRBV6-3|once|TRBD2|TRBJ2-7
CASSLGGSFYEQYF
TGTGCCAGCAGTTTGGGCGGGAGTTTTTACGAGCAGTACTTC
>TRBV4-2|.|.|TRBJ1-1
CASSQDSATGVVAFF
TGTGCCAGCAGCCAAGATTCGGCGACAGGTGTAGTAGCTTTCTTT
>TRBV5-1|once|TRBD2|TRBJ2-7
CASKGGWRESSYEQYF
TGCGCCAGCAAAGGAGGGTGGCGGGAGAGCTCCTACGAGCAGTACTTC
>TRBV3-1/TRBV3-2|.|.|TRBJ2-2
CAARPGRRTGELFF
TGTGCCGCGCGGCCAGGGAGGCGCACCGGGGAGCTGTTTTTT
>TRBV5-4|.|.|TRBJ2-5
CASSLTQETQYF
TGTGCCAGCAGCTTGACTCAAGAGACCCAGTACTTC
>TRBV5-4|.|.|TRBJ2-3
CASSLGTTSTDTQYF
TGTGCCAGCAGCTTGGGTACTACTAGCACAGATACGCAGTATTTT
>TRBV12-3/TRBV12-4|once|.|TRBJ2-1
CASSLLAKQFF
TGTGCCAGCAGTCTCCTAGCTAAGCAGTTCTTC
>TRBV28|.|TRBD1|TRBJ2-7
CASSFSTGAYEQYF
TGTGCCAGCAGTTTCAGCACAGGGGCCTACGAGCAGTACTTC
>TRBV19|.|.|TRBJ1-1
CASSIARVENTEAFF
TGTGCCAGTAGTATTGCCAGGGTTGAAAACACTGAAGCTTTCTTT
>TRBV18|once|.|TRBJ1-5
CASSPQGDNQPQHF
TGTGCCAGCTCACCACAGGGAGACAATCAGCCCCAGCATTTT
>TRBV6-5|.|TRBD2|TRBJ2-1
CASSYSSGGNYNEQFF
TGTGCCAGCAGCTACTCTAGCGGGGGAAACTACAATGAGCAGTTCTTC
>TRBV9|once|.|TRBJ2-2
CASSPPGRSNTGELFF
TGTGCCAGCAGCCCCCCCGGCAGGTCGAACACCGGGGAGCTGTTTTTT
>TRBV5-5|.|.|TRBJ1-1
CASSLGAGNRLEAFF
TGTGCCAGCAGCTTGGGGGCAGGGAATAGGCTTGAAGCTTTCTTT
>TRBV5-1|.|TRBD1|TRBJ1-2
CASSPGTGNYGYTF
TGCGCCAGCAGCCCCGGGACAGGGAACTATGGCTACACCTTC
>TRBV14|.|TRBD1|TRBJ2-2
CASSPVRGTGELFF
TGTGCCAGCAGCCCAGTCAGGGGGACCGGGGAGCTGTTTTTT
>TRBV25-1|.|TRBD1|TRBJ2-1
CASTPWDRNYNEQFF
TGTGCCAGCACCCCCTGGGACAGGAATTACAATGAGCAGTTCTTC
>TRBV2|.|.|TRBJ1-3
CASSVSRGRNTIYF
TGTGCCAGCAGTGTGTCACGGGGTCGAAACACCATATATTTT
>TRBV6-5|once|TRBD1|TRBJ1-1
CASKQGVGNTEAFF
TGTGCCAGCAAACAGGGGGTAGGGAACACTGAAGCTTTCTTT
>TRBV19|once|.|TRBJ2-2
CASSIMGTLGVGELFF
TGTGCCAGTAGTATCATGGGGACACTCGGCGTCGGGGAGCTGTTTTTT
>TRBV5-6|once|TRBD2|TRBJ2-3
CASSLTSGGFTDTQYF
TGTGCCAGCAGCTTGACTAGCGGGGGCTTCACAGATACGCAGTATTTT
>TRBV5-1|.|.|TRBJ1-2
CASSLEGTGYGYTF
TGCGCCAGCAGCTTGGAGGGCACAGGGTATGGCTACACCTTC
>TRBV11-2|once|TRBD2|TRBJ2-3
CASSLGTASGRDTQYF
TGTGCCAGCAGCTTAGGAACGGCTAGCGGGAGAGATACGCAGTATTTT
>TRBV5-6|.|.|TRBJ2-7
CASSLMAGGPYEQYF
TGTGCCAGCAGCTTGATGGCCGGGGGGCCATACGAGCAGTACTTC
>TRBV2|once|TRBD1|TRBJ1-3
CASSDRGAYGNTIYF
TGTGCCAGCAGCGACAGGGGTGCTTATGGAAACACCATATATTTT
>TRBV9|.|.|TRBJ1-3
CASSVKESPRVPGNTIYF
TGTGCCAGCAGCGTGAAAGAAAGTCCGAGGGTCCCTGGAAACACCATATATTTT
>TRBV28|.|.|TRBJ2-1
CASSLAGLTRFF
TGTGCCAGCAGTTTAGCTGGACTAACTCGGTTCTTC
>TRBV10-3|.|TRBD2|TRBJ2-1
CATEKLGEGDEQFF
TGTGCCACGGAGAAACTAGGGGAGGGCGATGAGCAGTTCTTC
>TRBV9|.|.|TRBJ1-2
CASSEQAANYGYTF
TGTGCCAGCAGCGAACAGGCGGCCAACTATGGCTACACCTTC
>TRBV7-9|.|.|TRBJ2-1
CASSLLQGNEQFF
TGTGCCAGCAGCTTATTACAGGGCAATGAGCAGTTCTTC
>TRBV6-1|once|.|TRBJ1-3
CASSETGGNTIYF
TGTGCCAGCAGTGAGACAGGTGGAAACACCATATATTTT
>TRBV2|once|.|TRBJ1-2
CASSEGGEANYGYTF
TGTGCCAGCAGTGAAGGGGGGGAAGCTAACTATGGCTACACCTTC
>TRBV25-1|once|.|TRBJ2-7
CASSEFKGARWEQYF
TGTGCCAGCAGTGAATTTAAAGGGGCCCGGTGGGAGCAGTACTTC
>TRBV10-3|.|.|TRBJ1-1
CAISEGQGNTEAFF
TGTGCCATCAGTGAGGGGCAGGGGAACACTGAAGCTTTCTTT
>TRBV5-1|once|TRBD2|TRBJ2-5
CASSPGTSVLAQYF
TGCGCCAGCAGTCCCGGGACTAGCGTGTTGGCCCAGTACTTC
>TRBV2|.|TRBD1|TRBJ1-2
CASSEADRGTYGYTF
TGTGCCAGCAGTGAAGCGGACAGGGGGACCTATGGCTACACCTTC
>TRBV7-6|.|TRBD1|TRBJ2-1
CASSLMRGRDGEQFF
TGTGCCAGCAGCTTAATGAGGGGGCGAGACGGTGAGCAGTTCTTC
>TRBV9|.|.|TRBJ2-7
CASSPHSQGSSYEQYF
TGTGCCAGCAGCCCTCATTCTCAGGGGTCGTCCTACGAGCAGTACTTC
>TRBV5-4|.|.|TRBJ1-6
CASSLGGRGTYNSPLHF
TGTGCCAGCAGCCTGGGAGGTCGAGGCACTTATAATTCACCCCTCCACTTT